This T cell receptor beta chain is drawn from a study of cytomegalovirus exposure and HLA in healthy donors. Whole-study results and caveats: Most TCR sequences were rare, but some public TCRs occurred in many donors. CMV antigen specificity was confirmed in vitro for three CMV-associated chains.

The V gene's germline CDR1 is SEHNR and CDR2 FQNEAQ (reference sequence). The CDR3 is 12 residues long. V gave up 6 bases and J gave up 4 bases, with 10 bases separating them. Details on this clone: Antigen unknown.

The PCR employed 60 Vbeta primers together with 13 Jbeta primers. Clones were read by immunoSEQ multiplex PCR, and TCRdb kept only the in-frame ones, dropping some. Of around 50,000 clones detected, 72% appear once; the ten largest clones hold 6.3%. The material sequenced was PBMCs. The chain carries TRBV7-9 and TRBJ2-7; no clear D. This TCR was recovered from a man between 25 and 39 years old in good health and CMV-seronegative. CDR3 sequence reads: CASSSSAYEQYF. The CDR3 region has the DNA TGTGCCAGCAGTTCGTCCGCGTACGAGCAGTACTTC.